These 21 T cell receptor beta chains were all obtained from the same sample, sequenced in a study of regulatory T cells in long-lasting Graves disease. The TCR beta library used iRepertoire HTBI primers with Arm-PCR amplification of CDR3. TCRdb reprocessed the multiplex PCR reads with MiXCR, giving one entry per CDR3 protein. The sample gives about 440,000 distinct CDR3 sequences, 15% of which show up once; approximately 15% is in the top ten. Sample time point: newly diagnosed GD, antithyroid drugs for less than 3 months. Isolated PBMC RNA provided the starting material for the TCR library. The sample also formed part of further work on T cells in Graves' hyperthyroidism and ophthalmopathy.

The sample consisted of peripheral blood mononuclear cells (PBMCs), taken at new diagnosis, from a patient treated with antithyroid drugs. The receptors were gathered from a woman in her twenties or thirties with Graves disease.

This clonotype was found many times. The CDR3, as DNA: TGTGCCACCAGTGACCCGGGACTAGCGGACAATGAGCAGTTCTTC. Protein product: CATSDPGLADNEQFF. This rearrangement joins TRBV24-1 to TRBJ2-1; 11 bases align to TRBD2. Trimming at V came to 4 bases and at J to 5 bases, leaving 3 bases not matched to a gene. This CDR3 contains 15 residues. Germline CDR1 and CDR2: KGHDR and SFDVKD.

This clonotype has at least ten counts. The chain is built from TRBV7-8 and TRBJ1-1; 7 bases agree with TRBD1. Losses at the gene ends were 6 bases for V and 0 bases for J; bases not matched to a gene: 4. The length of the CDR3 is 14 residues. Looked up from germline, CDR1 is SGHVS and CDR2 is FQNEAQ. CDR3 sequence: CASRQTGLNTEAFF. The CDR3 region has the DNA TGTGCCAGCAGACAGACAGGGTTGAACACTGAAGCTTTCTTT.

This chain connects TRBV27 to TRBJ2-2, with TRBD2 identical over 7 bases. The length of the CDR3 is 15 residues. V shed 3 bases, J shed 6 bases, and the junction held 7 bases outside the gene matches. CDR1 and CDR2 from the germline V gene are MNHEY and SMNVEV (reference sequence). The CDR3 loop reads CASSLGGRGAGELFF. The CDR3 region has the DNA TGTGCCAGCAGTTTGGGTGGGAGGGGCGCCGGGGAGCTGTTTTTT.

There are many counts of this clonotype. V gene TRBV5-5 combines with J gene TRBJ1-3; D not certain. The CDR3 runs 15 residues. The germline V gene encodes CDR1 SGHKS and CDR2 YYEKEE (reference sequence). V shed 3 bases and J shed 2 bases, with 12 bases lying between them. CDR3 bases: TGTGCCAGCAGCTACGACACGTACCCTGGAAACACCATATATTTT. Translated, it gives CASSYDTYPGNTIYF.

This clonotype has only a few counts. This chain joins TRBV7-9 and TRBJ2-5, with D tentatively TRBD2 (5 bases). V dropped 6 bases and J dropped 3 bases, with 17 bases sitting between them. The CDR3 runs 15 residues. Germline CDR1 reads SEHNR; CDR2 reads FQNEAQ (reference sequence). CDR3 sequence reads: CASRGEGRVKETQYF. The CDR3 bases are TGTGCCAGCAGGGGAGAGGGCCGCGTAAAAGAGACCCAGTACTTC.

This clonotype was counted at least ten times. This sequence joins TRBV7-3 and TRBJ2-2; 9 nucleotides align to TRBD2. CDR1 and CDR2 (germline): SGHTA, FQGTGA. V was pared by 7 bases and J by 7 bases, with 13 bases of the junction left unmatched. CDR3 length: 16 residues. The CDR3 DNA is TGTGCCAGCATGGATGGGCGGGAGGGCCTCGGCGGGGAGCTGTTTTTT. As protein: CASMDGREGLGGELFF.

A note on this clonotype: This clone may be a read error of a much larger clone one base away. This rearrangement joins TRBV28 to TRBJ2-5; TRBD1 matches 8 bases. This CDR3 region has 16 residues. Germline V CDR1 and CDR2: MDHEN, SYDVKM. CDR3 region: CASSSPYRGFQGTQYF. The CDR3 nucleotides are TGTGCCAGCAGTTCCCCTTACAGGGGGTTTCAAGGGACCCAGTACTTC.

Ten or more counts support this clonotype. The chain is built from TRBV30 and TRBJ1-5, with D possibly matching TRBD1 (6 bases). The CDR3 runs to 17 residues. V was clipped by 2 bases and J by 2 bases, with 19 bases between them. Germline lookup yields CDR1 GTSNPN and CDR2 SVGIG (reference sequence). The CDR3 reads CAWSRSQGQYGNQPQHF. CDR3 nucleotide sequence: TGTGCCTGGAGTAGGTCACAGGGACAATATGGCAATCAGCCCCAGCATTTT.

This clonotype was observed a handful of times. The V and J genes are TRBV6-1 and TRBJ2-3; D unresolved. Germline loops: CDR1 MNHNS, CDR2 SASEGT. The CDR3 extends over 11 amino acids. V was pared by 8 bases and J by 6 bases, with 9 bases between. The CDR3 reads CASLQLDTQYF. The DNA of the CDR3 is TGTGCCAGCCTCCAGCTCGATACGCAGTATTTT.

This clonotype showed up just a few times. This chain connects TRBV27 to TRBJ2-3; no definite D call. Germline-derived CDR1 and CDR2 are MNHEY and SMNVEV (reference sequence). This CDR3 has 14 residues. Trimming removed 2 bases at V and 2 bases at J, with 8 bases between. The CDR3 loop is CASSLQADTDTQYF. The DNA of the CDR3 is TGTGCCAGCAGTTTACAGGCGGACACAGATACGCAGTATTTT.

In nucleotides, the CDR3 is TGCGCCAGCAGCATAGGACTAGCGGGCCAAATACTCTACGAGCAGTACTTC. Protein: CASSIGLAGQILYEQYF. The rearrangement uses TRBV5-1 and TRBJ2-7, with 11 bases fitting TRBD2. Germline V gives CDR1 SGHRS, CDR2 YFSETQ. Germline trimming cut 4 bases from V and 3 bases from J; bases unmatched to any gene: 12. The CDR3 sequence is 17 residues long.

This clonotype showed up just once. The V gene is TRBV27, the J gene TRBJ1-2; tentative D call: TRBD1 (6 bases). CDR1 and CDR2 (germline): MNHEY, SMNVEV (reference sequence). V was shortened by 5 bases and J by 7 bases, with 20 bases between the two germline ends. This CDR3 contains 15 residues. The CDR3 DNA reads as TGTGCCAGCAGTGAGGGGCTTGGGGGCGTTGGTGGCTACACCTTC. Translating gives CASSEGLGGVGGYTF.

The table lists this clonotype with a few counts. A much larger clonotype is one base distant, so this may be a read error. The chain recombines TRBV4-2 with TRBJ2-2; TRBD2 is a possible D gene (6 bases). Germline CDR1 and CDR2: LGHNA and YNFKEQ. V was pared by 1 base and J by 6 bases, with 12 bases between. The CDR3 contains 15 residues. For the CDR3, the DNA is TGTGCCAGCAGCCAAGGTGGGCGGGATGCCGGGGAGCTGTTTTTT. Protein sequence: CASSQGGRDAGELFF.

This clonotype was detected many times. The V gene is TRBV11-2, the J gene TRBJ2-7; D gene uncertain. V was pared by 3 bases and J by 0 bases, with 9 bases between. The CDR3 runs 14 residues. In germline, CDR1 is SGHAT, CDR2 FQNNGV. CDR3 bases: TGTGCCAGCAGCTTGATACTGAGCTCCTACGAGCAGTACTTC. Translating it yields CASSLILSSYEQYF.

This clonotype was seen ten or more times. The V and J genes are TRBV2 and TRBJ1-1; TRBD1 agrees at 9 bases. Germline values: CDR1 SNHLY, CDR2 FYNNEI. This CDR3 is built from 14 residues. V was clipped by 6 bases and J by 6 bases; unmatched bases: 8. The CDR3 coding sequence is TGTGCCAGCAGCCTACAGGGGGCAGGGGCTGAAGCTTTCTTT. It yields the protein CASSLQGAGAEAFF. The variable domain in full, with the rest retrieved from reference TRBV2 and TRBJ1-1, is EPEVTQTPSHQVTQMGQEVILRCVPISNHLYFYWYRQILGQKVEFLVSFYNNEISEKSEIFDDQFSVERPDGSNFTLKIRSTKLEDSAMYFCASSLQGAGAEAFFGQGTRLTVV.

Ten or more counts support this clonotype. J is TRBJ1-3 and V is TRBV5-1; D call uncertain. This CDR3 is 15 amino acids long. Germline CDR1 SGHRS, CDR2 YFSETQ. The V end lost 0 bases, the J end lost 0 bases, and 7 bases lay between the germline ends. The CDR3 protein is CASSLGRPSGNTIYF. CDR3 bases: TGCGCCAGCAGCTTGGGAAGGCCCTCTGGAAACACCATATATTTT.

The CDR3 here is CASSLIGTQPQHF. In DNA, the CDR3 is TGTGCCAGCAGCTTAATTGGGACCCAGCCCCAGCATTTT. The V gene is TRBV11-2, the J gene TRBJ1-5, with D possibly matching TRBD1 (5 bases). Germline V lookup: CDR1 SGHAT, CDR2 FQNNGV. Trimming left V 2 bases short and J 7 bases short, with 9 bases between. This CDR3 is 13 amino acids long. The full variable domain, with the rest looked up from reference TRBV11-2 and TRBJ1-5, is EAGVAQSPRYKIIEKRQSVAFWCNPISGHATLYWYQQILGQGPKLLIQFQNNGVVDDSQLPKDRFSAERLKGVDSTLKIQPAKLEDSAVYLCASSLIGTQPQHFGDGTRLSIL.

This clonotype was observed many times. This rearrangement joins TRBV13 to TRBJ1-1; D call uncertain. The germline CDR1 and CDR2 sequences are PRHDT and FYEKMQ (reference sequence). The CDR3 loop spans 15 amino acids. Trimming shortened V by 0 bases and J by 3 bases, and 11 bases separated the two germline ends. CDR3 DNA sequence: TGTGCCAGCAGCTTAGGAGGAGGTAGCCACACTGAAGCTTTCTTT. Its protein product is CASSLGGGSHTEAFF.

By sample share, this clonotype is medium-sized. The chain recombines TRBV20-1 with TRBJ2-3, with 8 positions matching TRBD1. The J call is doubtful: the DNA matches TRBJ1-1 better. The CDR3 is made up of 13 amino acids. CDR1 is DFQATT and CDR2 is SNEGSKA in the germline V gene (reference sequence). CDR3 residues: CSAQGAGHTEAFF. The CDR3 nucleotides read TGCAGTGCCCAGGGGGCAGGGCACACTGAAGCTTTCTTT.

This clonotype was detected ten times or more. The CDR3 here is CASSLGTTPIYNEQFF. CDR3 coding DNA: TGTGCCAGCAGCTTAGGGACTACCCCAATCTACAATGAGCAGTTCTTC. The chain recombines TRBV5-6 with TRBJ2-1; TRBD2 matches 7 bases. Germline V gene sequence: CDR1 SGHDT, CDR2 YYEEEE. V shed 2 bases and J 3 bases; nucleotides not matched to a gene: 8. This CDR3 is 16 amino acids long.

This clonotype was detected many times. The rearrangement links TRBV6-1 to TRBJ2-5; TRBD1 matches at 10 bases. Germline CDR1 is MNHNS and CDR2 is SASEGT. V lost 6 bases to trimming and J lost 2 bases; unmatched junction nucleotides: 3. CDR3 size: 14 residues. CDR3 in DNA: TGTGCCAGCAGGGGGACAGGGGTACAAGAGACCCAGTACTTC. It translates to CASRGTGVQETQYF.